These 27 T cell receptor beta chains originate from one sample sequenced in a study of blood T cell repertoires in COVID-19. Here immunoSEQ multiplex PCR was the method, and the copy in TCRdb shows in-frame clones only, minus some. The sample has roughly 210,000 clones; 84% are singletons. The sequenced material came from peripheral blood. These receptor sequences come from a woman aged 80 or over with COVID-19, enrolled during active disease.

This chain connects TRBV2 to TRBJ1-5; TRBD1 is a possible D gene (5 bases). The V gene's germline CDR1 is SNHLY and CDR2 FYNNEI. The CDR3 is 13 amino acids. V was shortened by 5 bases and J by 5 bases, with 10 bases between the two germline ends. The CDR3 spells CASSLDTYQPQHF. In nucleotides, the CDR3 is TGTGCCAGCAGTTTGGACACATATCAGCCCCAGCATTTT.

The CDR3 DNA reads as TGTGCCAGTAGTTCCGGGTCTCGGCCAGATACGCAGTATTTT. Translating it yields CASSSGSRPDTQYF. The V call is TRBV19, the J call TRBJ2-3; no firm D call. This CDR3 region has 14 residues. Looked up from germline, CDR1 is LNHDA and CDR2 is SQIVND (reference sequence). V lost 5 bases to trimming and J lost 4 bases, with 13 bases between them. The full variable domain, rest sourced from reference TRBV19 and TRBJ2-3, is DGGITQSPKYLFRKEGQNVTLSCEQNLNHDAMYWYRQDPGQGLRLIYYSQIVNDFQKGDIAEGYSVSREKKESFPLTVTSAQKNPTAFYLCASSSGSRPDTQYFGPGTRLTVL.

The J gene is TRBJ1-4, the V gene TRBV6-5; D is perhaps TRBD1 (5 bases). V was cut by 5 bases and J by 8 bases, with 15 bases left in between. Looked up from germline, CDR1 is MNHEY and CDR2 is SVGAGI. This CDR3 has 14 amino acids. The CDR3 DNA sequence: TGTGCCAGCAGTCCAGGGTTCACTGGGGAAAAACTGTTTTTT. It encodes CASSPGFTGEKLFF.

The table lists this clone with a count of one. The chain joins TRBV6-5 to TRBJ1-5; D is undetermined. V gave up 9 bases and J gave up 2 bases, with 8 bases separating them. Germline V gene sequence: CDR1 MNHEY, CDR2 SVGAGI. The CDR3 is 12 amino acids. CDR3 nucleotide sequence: TGTGCCAGTGCGGCCGGCAATCAGCCCCAGCATTTT. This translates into CASAAGNQPQHF.

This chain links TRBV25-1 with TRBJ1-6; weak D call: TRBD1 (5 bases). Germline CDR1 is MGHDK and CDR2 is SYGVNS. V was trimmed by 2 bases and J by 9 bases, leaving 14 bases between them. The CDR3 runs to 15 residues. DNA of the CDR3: TGTGCCAGCAGTGAACCCCGGGGGGGGATTTCACCCCTCCACTTT. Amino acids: CASSEPRGGISPLHF.

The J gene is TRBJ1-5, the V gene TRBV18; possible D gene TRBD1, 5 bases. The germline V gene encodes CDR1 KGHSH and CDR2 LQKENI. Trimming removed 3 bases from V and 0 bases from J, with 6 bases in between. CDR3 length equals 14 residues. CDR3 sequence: CASSPGGSNQPQHF. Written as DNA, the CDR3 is TGTGCCAGCTCACCCGGGGGTAGCAATCAGCCCCAGCATTTT.

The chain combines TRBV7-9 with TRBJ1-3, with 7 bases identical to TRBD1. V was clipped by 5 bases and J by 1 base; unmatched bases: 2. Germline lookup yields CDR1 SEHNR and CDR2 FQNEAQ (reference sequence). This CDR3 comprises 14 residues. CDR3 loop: CASSQGESGNTIYF. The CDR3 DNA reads TGTGCCAGCAGCCAGGGGGAGTCTGGAAACACCATATATTTT.

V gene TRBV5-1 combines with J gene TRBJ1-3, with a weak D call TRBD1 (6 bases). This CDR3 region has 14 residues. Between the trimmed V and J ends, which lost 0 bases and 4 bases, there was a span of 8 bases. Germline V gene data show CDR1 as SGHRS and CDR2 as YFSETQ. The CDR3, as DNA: TGCGCCAGCAGCTTGGAAGACAGGGGAAACACCATATATTTT. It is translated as CASSLEDRGNTIYF.

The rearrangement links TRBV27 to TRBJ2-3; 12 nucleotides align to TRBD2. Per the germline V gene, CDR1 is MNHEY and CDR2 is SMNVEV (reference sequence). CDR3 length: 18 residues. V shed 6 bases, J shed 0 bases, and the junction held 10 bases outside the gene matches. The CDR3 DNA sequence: TGTGCCAGCAGATCCACTAGCGGGGGGTTGCTTAGCACAGATACGCAGTATTTT. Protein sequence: CASRSTSGGLLSTDTQYF.

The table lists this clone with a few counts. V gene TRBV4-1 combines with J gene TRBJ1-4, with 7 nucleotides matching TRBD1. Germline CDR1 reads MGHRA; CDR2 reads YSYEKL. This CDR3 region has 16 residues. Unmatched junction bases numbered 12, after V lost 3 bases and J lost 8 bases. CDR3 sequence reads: CASSQAPQGRWEKLFF. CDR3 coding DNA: TGCGCCAGCAGCCAGGCACCACAGGGGAGGTGGGAAAAACTGTTTTTT.

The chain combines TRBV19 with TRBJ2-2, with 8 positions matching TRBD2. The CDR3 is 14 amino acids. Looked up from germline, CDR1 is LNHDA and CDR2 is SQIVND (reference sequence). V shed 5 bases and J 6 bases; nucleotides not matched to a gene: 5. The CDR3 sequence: CASSSRGGPGELFF. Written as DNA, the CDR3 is TGTGCCAGTAGTTCCCGGGGGGGCCCCGGGGAGCTGTTTTTT.

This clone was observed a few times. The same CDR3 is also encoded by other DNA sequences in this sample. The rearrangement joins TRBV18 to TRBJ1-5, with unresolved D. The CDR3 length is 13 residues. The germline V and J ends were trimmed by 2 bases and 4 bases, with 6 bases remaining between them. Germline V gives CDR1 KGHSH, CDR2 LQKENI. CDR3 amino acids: CASSPGGNQPQHF. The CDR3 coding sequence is TGTGCCAGCTCACCAGGAGGGAATCAGCCCCAGCATTTT.

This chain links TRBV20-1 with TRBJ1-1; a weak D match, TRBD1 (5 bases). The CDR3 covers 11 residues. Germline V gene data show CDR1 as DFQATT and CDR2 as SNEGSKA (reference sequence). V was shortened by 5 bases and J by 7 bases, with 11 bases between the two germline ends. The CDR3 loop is CSAGGQGEAFF. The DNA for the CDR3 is TGCAGTGCTGGAGGTCAGGGTGAAGCTTTCTTT.

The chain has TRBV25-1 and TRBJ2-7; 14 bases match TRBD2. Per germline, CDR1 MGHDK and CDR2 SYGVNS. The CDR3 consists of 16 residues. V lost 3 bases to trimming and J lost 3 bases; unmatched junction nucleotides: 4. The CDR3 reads CASSEWTSGGLYEQYF. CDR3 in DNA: TGTGCCAGCAGTGAGTGGACTAGCGGGGGGCTCTACGAGCAGTACTTC.

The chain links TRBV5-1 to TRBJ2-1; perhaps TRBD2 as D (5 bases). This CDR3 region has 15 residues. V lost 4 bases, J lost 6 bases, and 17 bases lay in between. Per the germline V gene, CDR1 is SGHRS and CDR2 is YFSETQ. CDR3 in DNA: TGCGCCAGCAGCGGGGAAAACGCGGGTCTCAATGAGCAGTTCTTC. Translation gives CASSGENAGLNEQFF.

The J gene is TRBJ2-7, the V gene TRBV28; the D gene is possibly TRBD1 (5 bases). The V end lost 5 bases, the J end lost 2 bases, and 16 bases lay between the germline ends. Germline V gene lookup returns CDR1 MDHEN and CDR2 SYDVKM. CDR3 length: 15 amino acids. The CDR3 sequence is CASSPGASPPYEQYF. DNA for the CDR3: TGTGCCAGCAGTCCTGGGGCATCGCCTCCCTACGAGCAGTACTTC.

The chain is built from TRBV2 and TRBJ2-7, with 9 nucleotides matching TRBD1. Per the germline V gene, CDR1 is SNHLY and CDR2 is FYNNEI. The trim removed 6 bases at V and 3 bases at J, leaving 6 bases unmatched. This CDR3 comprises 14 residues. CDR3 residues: CASRPMGQGYEQYV. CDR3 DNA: TGTGCCAGCAGACCTATGGGACAGGGCTACGAGCAGTACGTC.

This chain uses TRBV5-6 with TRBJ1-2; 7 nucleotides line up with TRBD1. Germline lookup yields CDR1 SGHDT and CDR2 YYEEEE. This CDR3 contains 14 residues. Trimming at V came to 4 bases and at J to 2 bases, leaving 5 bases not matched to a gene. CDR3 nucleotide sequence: TGTGCCAGCAGCATAGGACAGGCGAACTATGGCTACACCTTC. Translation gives CASSIGQANYGYTF.

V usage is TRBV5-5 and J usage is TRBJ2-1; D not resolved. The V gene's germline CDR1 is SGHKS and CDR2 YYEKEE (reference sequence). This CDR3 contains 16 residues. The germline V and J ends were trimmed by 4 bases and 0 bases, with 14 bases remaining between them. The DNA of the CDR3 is TGTGCCAGCAGCCCTATCCCTAGGAGCTCCTACAATGAGCAGTTCTTC. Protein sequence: CASSPIPRSSYNEQFF.

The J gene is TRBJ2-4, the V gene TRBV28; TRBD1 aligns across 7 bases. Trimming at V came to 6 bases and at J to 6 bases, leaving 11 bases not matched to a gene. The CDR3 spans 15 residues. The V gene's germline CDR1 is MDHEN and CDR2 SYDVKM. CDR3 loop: CASSPISGTVNIQYF. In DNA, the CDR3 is TGTGCCAGCAGCCCCATTTCCGGGACAGTAAACATTCAGTACTTC.

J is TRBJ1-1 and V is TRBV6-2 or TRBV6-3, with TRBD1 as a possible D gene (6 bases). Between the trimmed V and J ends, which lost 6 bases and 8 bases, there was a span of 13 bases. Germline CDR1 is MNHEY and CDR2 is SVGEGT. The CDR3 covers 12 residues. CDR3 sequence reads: CASSPLGTEAFF. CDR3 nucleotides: TGTGCCAGCAGCCCGCTCGGGACAGAAGCTTTCTTT.

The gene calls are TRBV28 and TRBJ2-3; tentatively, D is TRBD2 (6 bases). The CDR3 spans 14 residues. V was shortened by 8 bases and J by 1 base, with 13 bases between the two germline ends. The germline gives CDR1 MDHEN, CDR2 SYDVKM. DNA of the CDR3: TGTGCCAGCGGGACTTCCGGGGGCACAGATACGCAGTATTTT. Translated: CASGTSGGTDTQYF.

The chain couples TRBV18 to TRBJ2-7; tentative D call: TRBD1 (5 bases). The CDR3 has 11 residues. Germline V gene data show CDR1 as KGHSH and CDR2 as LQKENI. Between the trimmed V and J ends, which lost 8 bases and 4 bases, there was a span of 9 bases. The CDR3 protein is CASTQGYEQYF. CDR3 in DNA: TGTGCCAGCACGCAGGGTTACGAGCAGTACTTC.

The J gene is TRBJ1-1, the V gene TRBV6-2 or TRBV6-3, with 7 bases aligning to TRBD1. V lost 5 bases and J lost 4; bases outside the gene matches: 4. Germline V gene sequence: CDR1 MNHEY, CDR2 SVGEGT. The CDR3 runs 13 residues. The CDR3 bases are TGTGCCAGCAGTCAGACAGGGTTCACTGAAGCTTTCTTT. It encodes CASSQTGFTEAFF.

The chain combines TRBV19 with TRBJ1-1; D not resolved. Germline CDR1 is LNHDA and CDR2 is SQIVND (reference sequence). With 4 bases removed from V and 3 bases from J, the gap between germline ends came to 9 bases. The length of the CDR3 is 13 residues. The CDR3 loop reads CASSTYRDTEAFF. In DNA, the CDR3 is TGTGCCAGTAGTACTTACCGGGACACTGAAGCTTTCTTT.

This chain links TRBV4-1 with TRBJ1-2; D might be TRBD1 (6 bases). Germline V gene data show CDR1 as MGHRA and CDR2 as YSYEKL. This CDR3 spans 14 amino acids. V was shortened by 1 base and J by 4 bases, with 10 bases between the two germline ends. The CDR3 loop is CASSQADRLYGYTF. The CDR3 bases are TGCGCCAGCAGCCAAGCAGACAGGCTCTATGGCTACACCTTC.

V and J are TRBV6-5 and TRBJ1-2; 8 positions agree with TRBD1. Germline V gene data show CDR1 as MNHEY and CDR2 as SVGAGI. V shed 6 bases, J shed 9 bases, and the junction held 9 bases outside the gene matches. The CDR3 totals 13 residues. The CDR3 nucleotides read TGTGCCAGCAGGATCAGGGGGCAGTACCGCTACACCTTC. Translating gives CASRIRGQYRYTF.